This T cell receptor beta chain was recovered during a study of cytomegalovirus exposure and HLA in healthy donors. A note on this clone: As yet, its antigen is unknown.

The study ran its PCR with 60 Vbeta and 13 Jbeta primers. Data came from immunoSEQ multiplex PCR; TCRdb stores just in-frame clones and leaves some out. The repertoire holds around 150,000 clones, with around 79% as singletons. Study conclusions and caveats: Later genetic work tied a missense DCLRE1C variant to beta-chain V and J trimming. Relative to equally common others, HLA-associated TCR beta chains showed greater clonal expansion in a later analysis.

The sequence was obtained from a man younger than 35 in good health and CMV-seronegative. Sequences were obtained from PBMCs.

The CDR3 sequence is CASSDRGVGEEAFF. The CDR3, as DNA: TGTGCCAGTAGCGACAGGGGCGTGGGGGAAGAAGCTTTCTTT. The chain links TRBV19 to TRBJ1-1; 8 bases agree with TRBD1. Germline loops: CDR1 LNHDA, CDR2 SQIVND (reference sequence). CDR3 length equals 14 residues. V was pared by 6 bases and J by 8 bases, with 11 bases of the junction left unmatched.